This T cell receptor beta chain emerged from a study of shared clonotypes between healthy human individuals. The study's findings and limits: Researchers sampled only blood; tissue repertoires likely differ. Only a few donors were included, so the genetic and exposure-history diversity represented was limited. The four-donor shared clonotypes exceeded non-shared clonotypes in generation probability, with non-shared ones scoring lower.

From germline, CDR1 is SGDLS and CDR2 YYNGEE. Unmatched junction bases numbered 2, after V lost 0 bases and J lost 3 bases. The CDR3 loop spans 15 amino acids. TCRdb's table, derived via immunoSEQ multiplex PCR, lists solely in-frame clones and lacks some. This repertoire shows roughly 700,000 clones, approximately 74% found once; its top ten account for approximately 1.6%. As to this clone: Its target is not known.

The sequenced sample was memory CD4+ T cells sorted from blood. Specified subset: CD45RA-negative fraction. The chain is built from TRBV9 and TRBJ1-4, with 7 bases matching TRBD1. The clonotype was recovered from a young woman in good health. The CDR3, as DNA: TGTGCCAGCAGCGTAGGGGACAGACCTAATGAAAAACTGTTTTTT. Protein sequence: CASSVGDRPNEKLFF.